Below, one T cell receptor beta chain is given with its context. The CDR3 totals 14 residues. Germline loops: CDR1 MDHEN, CDR2 SYDVKM. Trimming removed 2 bases at V and 3 bases at J, with 10 bases between. This specimen comes from a study of blood T cell repertoires in COVID-19. Across the whole study: Samples of COVID-19 (acute and convalescent) were obtained from the United States, Italy and Spain. PBMCs, B-cell-depleted T cells, or T cells provided the cDNA or gDNA that made up the material.

In the authors' workflow: By means of reference gene primer amplification, nucleated cell counts were estimated. TCRdb's copy holds only in-frame clones and misses some; the assay was immunoSEQ multiplex PCR. The V and J calls and clone size are taken from that table; D and trimming were inferred from the DNA. The top ten clones hold 16% of a sample with roughly 80,000 clones, roughly nine tenths of them seen once. The source is a woman of 80 years or more with active or convalescent COVID-19. J is TRBJ1-2 and V is TRBV28; tentative D call: TRBD1 (6 bases). Sequenced sample: peripheral blood. CDR3 sequence reads: CASSLIEGDYGYTF. The CDR3 DNA is TGTGCCAGCAGTTTAATCGAGGGGGACTATGGCTACACCTTC.